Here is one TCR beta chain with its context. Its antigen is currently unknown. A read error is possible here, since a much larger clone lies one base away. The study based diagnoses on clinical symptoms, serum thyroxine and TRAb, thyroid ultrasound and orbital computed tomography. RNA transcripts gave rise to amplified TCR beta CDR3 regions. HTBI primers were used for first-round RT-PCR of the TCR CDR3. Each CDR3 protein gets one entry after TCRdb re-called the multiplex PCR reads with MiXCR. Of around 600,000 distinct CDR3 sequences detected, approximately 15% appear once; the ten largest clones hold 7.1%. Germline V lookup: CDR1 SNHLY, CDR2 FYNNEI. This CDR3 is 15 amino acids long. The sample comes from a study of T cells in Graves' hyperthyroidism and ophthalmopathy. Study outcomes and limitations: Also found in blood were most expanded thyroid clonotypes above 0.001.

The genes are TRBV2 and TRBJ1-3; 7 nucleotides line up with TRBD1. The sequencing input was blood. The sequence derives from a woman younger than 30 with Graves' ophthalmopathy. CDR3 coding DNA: TGTGTCAGCAGTCGCGGACAGGAATCTGGAAACACCATATATTTT. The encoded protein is CVSSRGQESGNTIYF.